The clone carrying this T cell receptor (beta chain) showed up many times. Combining a sample-barcoded 5' primer with a J-beta primer mix, a second PCR ran for about 7 to 11 cycles. The yield of each sample was at least 2.5 million CDR3-containing paired-end reads. TCRdb fed the 5' RACE reads into MiXCR, producing one record per CDR3 protein. Here the sample spans 630,000 or so distinct CDR3 sequences, 32% being singletons. The sample belongs to a study of blood T cells in healthy people across ages. Unmatched junction bases numbered 3, after V lost 1 base and J lost 4 bases. CDR1 and CDR2 (germline): DFQATT, SNEGSKA (reference sequence). This CDR3 has 14 amino acids.

The rearrangement uses TRBV20-1 and TRBJ2-5, with TRBD2 identical over 10 bases. The sequencing input was blood. The source of this sequence is a woman aged 80 or older in good health. The CDR3, as DNA: TGCAGTGCTAGAGTTCCTAGCGGGGGAGAGACCCAGTACTTC. Translating gives CSARVPSGGETQYF.